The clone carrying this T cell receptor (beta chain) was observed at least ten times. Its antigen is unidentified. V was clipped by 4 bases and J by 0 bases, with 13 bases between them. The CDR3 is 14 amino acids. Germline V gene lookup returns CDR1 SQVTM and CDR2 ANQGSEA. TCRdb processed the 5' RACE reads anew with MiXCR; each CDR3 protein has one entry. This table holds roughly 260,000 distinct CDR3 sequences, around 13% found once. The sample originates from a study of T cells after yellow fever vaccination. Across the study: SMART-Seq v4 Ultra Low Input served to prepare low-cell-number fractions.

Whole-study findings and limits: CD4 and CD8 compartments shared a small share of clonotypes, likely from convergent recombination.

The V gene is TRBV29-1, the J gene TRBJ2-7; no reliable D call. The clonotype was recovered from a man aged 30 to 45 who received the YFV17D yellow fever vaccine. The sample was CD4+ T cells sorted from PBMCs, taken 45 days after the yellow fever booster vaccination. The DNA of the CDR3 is TGCAGCGTTGCGGCACAGCAGAGCTCCTACGAGCAGTACTTC. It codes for CSVAAQQSSYEQYF.